The present TCR beta chain was sequenced within a study of T-cell memory formation after mild COVID-19. TCRdb itself ran the 5' RACE reads through MiXCR, one entry per CDR3 protein. The sample lists approximately 300,000 distinct CDR3 sequences, approximately 19% seen once, with roughly 21% in the top ten. This receptor was taken from a man between 18 and 29 years old who had mild COVID-19 (a few samples of this study predate the infection). Cell type and time point are not known. The specimen was PBMCs or a T cell subset sorted from them (not recorded which).

The CDR3 loop reads CASSFRRPGTSVDNEQFF. DNA for the CDR3: TGTGCCAGCAGCTTTCGTCGTCCCGGGACTAGCGTTGACAATGAGCAGTTCTTC. The chain is built from TRBV7-2 and TRBJ2-1; 10 nucleotides match TRBD2. Germline V lookup: CDR1 SGHTA, CDR2 FQGNSA. The CDR3 contains 18 residues. Trimming at V came to 3 bases and at J to 5 bases, leaving 13 bases not matched to a gene.